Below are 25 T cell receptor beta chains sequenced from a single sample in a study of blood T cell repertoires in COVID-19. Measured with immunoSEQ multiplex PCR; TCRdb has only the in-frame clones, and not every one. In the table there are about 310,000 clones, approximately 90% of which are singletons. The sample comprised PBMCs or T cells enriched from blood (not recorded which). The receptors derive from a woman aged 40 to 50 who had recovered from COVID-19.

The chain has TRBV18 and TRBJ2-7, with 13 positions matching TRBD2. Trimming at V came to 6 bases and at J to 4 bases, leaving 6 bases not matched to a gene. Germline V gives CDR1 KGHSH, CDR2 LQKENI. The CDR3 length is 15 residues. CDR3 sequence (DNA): TGTGCCAGCTCTCGGAGGACTAGCGGGAGTTACGAGCAGTACTTC. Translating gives CASSRRTSGSYEQYF.

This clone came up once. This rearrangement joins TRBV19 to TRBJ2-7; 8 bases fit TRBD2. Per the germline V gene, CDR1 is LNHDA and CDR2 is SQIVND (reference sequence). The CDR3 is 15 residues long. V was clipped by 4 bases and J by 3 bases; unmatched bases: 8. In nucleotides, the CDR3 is TGTGCCAGTAGTACCGGGGGGGCCAAGTACTACGAGCAGTACTTC. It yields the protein CASSTGGAKYYEQYF.

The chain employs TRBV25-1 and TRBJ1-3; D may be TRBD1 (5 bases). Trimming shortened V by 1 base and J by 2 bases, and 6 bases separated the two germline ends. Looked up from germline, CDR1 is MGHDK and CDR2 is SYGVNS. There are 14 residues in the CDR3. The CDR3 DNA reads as TGTGCCAGCAGTGAATCAGGGACTGGAAACACCATATATTTT. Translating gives CASSESGTGNTIYF.

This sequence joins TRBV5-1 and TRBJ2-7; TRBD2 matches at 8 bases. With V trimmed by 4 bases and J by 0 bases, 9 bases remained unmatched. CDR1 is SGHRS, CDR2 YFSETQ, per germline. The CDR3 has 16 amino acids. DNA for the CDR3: TGCGCCAGCAGCCTTCGGACTAGCCCAAGCTCCTACGAGCAGTACTTC. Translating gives CASSLRTSPSSYEQYF.

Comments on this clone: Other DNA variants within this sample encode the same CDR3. This CDR3 is CASRSGQSYNSPLHF. The CDR3 DNA is TGTGCCAGCCGAAGCGGACAGTCCTATAATTCACCCCTCCACTTT. The chain couples TRBV27 to TRBJ1-6, with D tentatively TRBD1 (6 bases). V was cut by 8 bases and J by 1 base, with 12 bases left in between. Germline V CDR1 and CDR2: MNHEY, SMNVEV (reference sequence). CDR3 length: 15 residues.

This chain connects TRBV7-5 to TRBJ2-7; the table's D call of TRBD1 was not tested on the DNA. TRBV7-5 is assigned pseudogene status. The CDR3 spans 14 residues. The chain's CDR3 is CARNLPRRSYEQYF. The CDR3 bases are TGTGCCAGAAACCTGCCCAGGCGAAGCTACGAGCAGTACTTC.

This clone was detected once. The CDR3 protein is CATSTGLAKNIQYF. The CDR3 nucleotides read TGTGCCACCTCAACGGGGTTAGCCAAAAACATTCAGTACTTC. The chain has TRBV7-8 and TRBJ2-4; possible D gene TRBD2, 5 bases. The ends were cut back, 10 bases at V and 0 bases at J, with 13 bases in the middle. Germline V CDR1 and CDR2: SGHVS, FQNEAQ. This CDR3 is built from 14 residues.

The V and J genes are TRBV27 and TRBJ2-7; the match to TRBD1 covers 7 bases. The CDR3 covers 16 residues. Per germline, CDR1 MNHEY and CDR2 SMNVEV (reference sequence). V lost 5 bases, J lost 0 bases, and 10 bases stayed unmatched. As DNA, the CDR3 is TGTGCCAGCAGTCTACATCCAAGACAGGGCTCCTACGAGCAGTACTTC. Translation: CASSLHPRQGSYEQYF.

Here the CDR3 DNA reads TGTGCCAGCAGCTATCAGGCATCCTACGAGCAGTACTTC. Its translation is CASSYQASYEQYF. The genes are TRBV5-6 and TRBJ2-7; D is ambiguous. Trimming removed 3 bases from V and 1 base from J, with 8 bases in between. The CDR3 runs to 13 residues. Germline CDR1 and CDR2: SGHDT and YYEEEE. Filled out from reference TRBV5-6 and TRBJ2-7, the complete variable domain reads DAGVTQSPTHLIKTRGQQVTLRCSPKSGHDTVSWYQQALGQGPQFIFQYYEEEERQRGNFPDRFSGHQFPNYSSELNVNALLLGDSALYLCASSYQASYEQYFGPGTRLTVT.

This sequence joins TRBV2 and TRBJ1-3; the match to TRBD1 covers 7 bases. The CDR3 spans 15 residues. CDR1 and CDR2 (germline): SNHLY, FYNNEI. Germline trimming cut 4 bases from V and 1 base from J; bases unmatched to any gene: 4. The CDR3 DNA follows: TGTGCCAGCAGTGCACAGGGGCGATCTGGAAACACCATATATTTT. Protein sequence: CASSAQGRSGNTIYF.

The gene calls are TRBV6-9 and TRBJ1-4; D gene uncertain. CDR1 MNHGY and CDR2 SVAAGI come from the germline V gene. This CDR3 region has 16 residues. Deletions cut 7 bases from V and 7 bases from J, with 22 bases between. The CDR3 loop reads CASTNTQRGIGEKLFF. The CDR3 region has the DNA TGTGCCAGCACCAATACCCAGCGAGGGATCGGTGAAAAACTGTTTTTT.

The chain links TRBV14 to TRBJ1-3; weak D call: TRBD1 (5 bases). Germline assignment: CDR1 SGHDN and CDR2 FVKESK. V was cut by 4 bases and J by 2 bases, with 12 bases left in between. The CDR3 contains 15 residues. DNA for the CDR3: TGTGCCAGCAGCCCAGCTTGGGGGGCTGGAAACACCATATATTTT. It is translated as CASSPAWGAGNTIYF.

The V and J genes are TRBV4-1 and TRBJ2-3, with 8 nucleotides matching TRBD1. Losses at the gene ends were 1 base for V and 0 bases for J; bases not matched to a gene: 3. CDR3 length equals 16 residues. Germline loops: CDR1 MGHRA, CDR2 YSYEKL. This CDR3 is CASSQARTGSTDTQYF. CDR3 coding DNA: TGCGCCAGCAGCCAAGCCCGGACAGGGAGCACAGATACGCAGTATTTT.

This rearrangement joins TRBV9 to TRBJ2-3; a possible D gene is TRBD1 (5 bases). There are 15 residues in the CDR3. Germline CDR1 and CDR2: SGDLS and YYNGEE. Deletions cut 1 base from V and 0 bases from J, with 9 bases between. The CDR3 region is CASSVQGVSTDTQYF. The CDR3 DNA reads TGTGCCAGCAGCGTACAAGGGGTTAGCACAGATACGCAGTATTTT.

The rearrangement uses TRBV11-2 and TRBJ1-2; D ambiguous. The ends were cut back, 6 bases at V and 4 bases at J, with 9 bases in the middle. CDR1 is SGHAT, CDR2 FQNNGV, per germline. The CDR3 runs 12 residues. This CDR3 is CASSFNSYGYTF. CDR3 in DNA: TGTGCCAGCAGTTTCAACTCCTATGGCTACACCTTC.

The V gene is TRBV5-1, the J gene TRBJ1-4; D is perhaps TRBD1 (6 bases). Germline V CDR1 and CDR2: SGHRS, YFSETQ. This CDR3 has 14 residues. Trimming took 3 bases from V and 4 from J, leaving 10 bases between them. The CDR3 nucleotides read TGCGCCAGCAGCTCCGGGACACATAATGAAAAACTGTTTTTT. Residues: CASSSGTHNEKLFF.

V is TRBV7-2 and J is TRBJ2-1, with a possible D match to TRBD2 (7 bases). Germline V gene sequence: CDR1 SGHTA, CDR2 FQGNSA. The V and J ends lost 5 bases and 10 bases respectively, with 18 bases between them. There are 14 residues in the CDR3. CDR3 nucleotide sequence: TGTGCCAGCAGCCTAGACGGCGGGGGCGACGAGCAGTTCTTC. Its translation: CASSLDGGGDEQFF.

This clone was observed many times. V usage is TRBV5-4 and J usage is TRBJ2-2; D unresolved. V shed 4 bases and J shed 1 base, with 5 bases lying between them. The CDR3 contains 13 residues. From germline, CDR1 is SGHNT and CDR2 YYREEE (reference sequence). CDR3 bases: TGTGCCAGCAGCCCCGGGAACACCGGGGAGCTGTTTTTT. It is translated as CASSPGNTGELFF. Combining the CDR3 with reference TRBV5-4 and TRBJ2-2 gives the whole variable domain ETGVTQSPTHLIKTRGQQVTLRCSSQSGHNTVSWYQQALGQGPQFIFQYYREEENGRGNFPPRFSGLQFPNYSSELNVNALELDDSALYLCASSPGNTGELFFGEGSRLTVL.

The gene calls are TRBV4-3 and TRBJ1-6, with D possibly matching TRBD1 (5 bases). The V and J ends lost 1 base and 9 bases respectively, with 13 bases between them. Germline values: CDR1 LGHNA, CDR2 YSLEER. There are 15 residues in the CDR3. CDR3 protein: CASSQAQGRSSPLHF. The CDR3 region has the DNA TGCGCCAGCAGCCAAGCCCAGGGAAGGAGTTCACCCCTCCACTTT.

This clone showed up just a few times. The DNA of the CDR3 is TGTGCCAGCAGCCCTAGCCCTACCAATGAGCAGTTCTTC. Protein product: CASSPSPTNEQFF. The chain joins TRBV7-3 to TRBJ2-1, with D possibly matching TRBD2 (5 bases). Per the germline V gene, CDR1 is SGHTA and CDR2 is FQGTGA. This CDR3 has 13 amino acids. V was cut by 5 bases and J by 6 bases, with 11 bases left in between.

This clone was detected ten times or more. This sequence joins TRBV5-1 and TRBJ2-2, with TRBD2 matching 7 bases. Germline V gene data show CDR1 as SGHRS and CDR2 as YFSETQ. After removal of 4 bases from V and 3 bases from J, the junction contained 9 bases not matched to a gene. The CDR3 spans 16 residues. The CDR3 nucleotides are TGCGCCAGCAGCGGTTCGGCAGGGAGGGACACCGGGGAGCTGTTTTTT. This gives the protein CASSGSAGRDTGELFF.

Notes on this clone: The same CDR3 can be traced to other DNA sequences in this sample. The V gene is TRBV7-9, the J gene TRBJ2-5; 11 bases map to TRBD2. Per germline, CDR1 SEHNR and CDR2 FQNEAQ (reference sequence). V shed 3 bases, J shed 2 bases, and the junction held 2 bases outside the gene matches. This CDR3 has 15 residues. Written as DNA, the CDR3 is TGTGCCAGCAGCTTTTTAGCGGGGGGGCAAGAGACCCAGTACTTC. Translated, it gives CASSFLAGGQETQYF. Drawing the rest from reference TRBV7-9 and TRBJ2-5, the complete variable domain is DTGVSQNPRHKITKRGQNVTFRCDPISEHNRLYWYRQTLGQGPEFLTYFQNEAQLEKSRLLSDRFSAERPKGSFSTLEIQRTEQGDSAMYLCASSFLAGGQETQYFGPGTRLLVL.

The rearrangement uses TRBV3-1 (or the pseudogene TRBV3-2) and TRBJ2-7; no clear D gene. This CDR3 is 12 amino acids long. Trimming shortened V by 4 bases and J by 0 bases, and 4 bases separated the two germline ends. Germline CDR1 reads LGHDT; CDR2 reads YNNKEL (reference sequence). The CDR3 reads CASSPSSYEQYF. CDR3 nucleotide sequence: TGTGCCAGCAGCCCGAGCTCCTACGAGCAGTACTTC.

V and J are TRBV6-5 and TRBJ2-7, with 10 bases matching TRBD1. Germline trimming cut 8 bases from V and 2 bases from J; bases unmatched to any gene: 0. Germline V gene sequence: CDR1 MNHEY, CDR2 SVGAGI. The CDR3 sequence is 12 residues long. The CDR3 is CASGTGAYEQYF. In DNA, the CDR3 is TGTGCCAGCGGGACAGGGGCCTACGAGCAGTACTTC.

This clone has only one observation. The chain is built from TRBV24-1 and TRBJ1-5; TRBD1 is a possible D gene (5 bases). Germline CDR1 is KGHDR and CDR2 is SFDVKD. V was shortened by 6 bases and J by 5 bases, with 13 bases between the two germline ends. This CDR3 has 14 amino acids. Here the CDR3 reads CATSPRTIDQPQHF. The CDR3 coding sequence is TGTGCCACCAGTCCTCGGACAATCGATCAGCCCCAGCATTTT.